The next 18 T cell receptor beta chains were all read from a single sample in a study of cytomegalovirus exposure and HLA in healthy donors. This PCR relied on a set of 60 Vbeta primers and 13 Jbeta primers. Sequencing was performed with immunoSEQ multiplex PCR; in TCRdb, only in-frame clones are kept and a portion is missing. The sample has roughly 160,000 clones; roughly 80% are singletons. Sequencing was done on a sample of PBMCs. These receptors all stem from a man aged 40-55 years in good health and CMV-seronegative.

The V gene is TRBV5-1, the J gene TRBJ1-4; a possible D gene is TRBD1 (6 bases). CDR3 length equals 14 residues. Trimming pared 4 bases from V and 4 bases from J, leaving 11 bases between. CDR1 is SGHRS, CDR2 YFSETQ, per germline. CDR3: CASSPGQFNEKLFF. The CDR3 DNA reads TGCGCCAGCAGCCCGGGACAATTTAATGAAAAACTGTTTTTT.

This clone was counted only a few times. This chain connects TRBV2 to TRBJ2-3, with unresolved D. This CDR3 is built from 15 residues. The germline V gene has CDR1 SNHLY and CDR2 FYNNEI. V lost 11 bases, J lost 0 bases, and 18 bases lay in between. For the CDR3, the DNA is TGTGCCGTAACCAGGCGTGGCAGGAGCACAGATACGCAGTATTTT. Its protein product is CAVTRRGRSTDTQYF.

The genes are TRBV11-2 and TRBJ1-6, with D unclear. Deletions cut 4 bases from V and 10 bases from J, with 11 bases between. Per germline, CDR1 SGHAT and CDR2 FQNNGV. The CDR3 has 13 residues. The CDR3, as DNA: TGTGCCAGCAGCTGGGGAGTTGGGTCACCCCTCCACTTT. Amino acid sequence: CASSWGVGSPLHF.

The chain uses TRBV25-1 and TRBJ1-2; D may be TRBD1 (5 bases). Looked up from germline, CDR1 is MGHDK and CDR2 is SYGVNS. Trimming shortened V by 2 bases and J by 4 bases, and 14 bases separated the two germline ends. The CDR3 runs 15 residues. As DNA, the CDR3 is TGTGCCAGCAGTGAAGAGGGGAGGGAAACCTATGGCTACACCTTC. Amino acid sequence: CASSEEGRETYGYTF.

The chain uses TRBV2 and TRBJ1-2; 7 bases fit TRBD1. V trimming: 7 bases; J trimming: 7 bases; junction bases outside the gene matches: 12. Germline V gene lookup returns CDR1 SNHLY and CDR2 FYNNEI. The CDR3 is 14 amino acids. CDR3 sequence reads: CASNGNRGSGGYTF. Written as DNA, the CDR3 is TGTGCCAGCAATGGGAACAGGGGAAGTGGTGGCTACACCTTC.

The J gene is TRBJ1-1, the V gene TRBV10-3; no reliable D call. Germline V lookup: CDR1 ENHRY, CDR2 SYGVKD. CDR3 length equals 11 residues. Trimming shortened V by 2 bases and J by 7 bases, and 5 bases separated the two germline ends. CDR3 DNA: TGTGCCATCAGTGAGATGAGTGAAGCTTTCTTT. Its protein product is CAISEMSEAFF.

J is TRBJ2-5 and V is TRBV5-8, with TRBD2 matching 9 bases. With 0 bases clipped from V and 3 bases from J, the junction kept 3 bases outside the gene matches. The CDR3 totals 15 residues. Germline CDR1 SGHTS, CDR2 YDEGEE. The CDR3 protein is CASSLELAGKETQYF. CDR3 nucleotide sequence: TGTGCCAGCAGCTTGGAGCTAGCGGGGAAAGAGACCCAGTACTTC.

The CDR3 here is CAWETGYGYTF. The CDR3 region has the DNA TGTGCCTGGGAAACAGGCTATGGCTACACCTTC. The V and J genes are TRBV30 and TRBJ1-2, with D perhaps TRBD1 (5 bases). V was trimmed by 5 bases and J by 4 bases, leaving 8 bases between them. CDR1 is GTSNPN, CDR2 SVGIG, per germline (reference sequence). CDR3 length: 11 residues.

The V gene is TRBV28, the J gene TRBJ1-2; unclear D gene. The length of the CDR3 is 12 residues. V was shortened by 5 bases and J by 2 bases, with 6 bases between the two germline ends. The germline V gene has CDR1 MDHEN and CDR2 SYDVKM. CDR3 sequence: CASSRGNYGYTF. CDR3 DNA sequence: TGTGCCAGCAGTCGAGGGAACTATGGCTACACCTTC.

This clone came up once. The J gene is TRBJ1-1, the V gene TRBV10-2, with 7 nucleotides matching TRBD1. V was pared by 4 bases and J by 8 bases, with 4 bases of the junction left unmatched. The CDR3 is made up of 12 amino acids. CDR1 WSHSY and CDR2 SAAADI come from the germline V gene. The CDR3 protein is CASSADRVEAFF. The CDR3 region has the DNA TGCGCCAGCAGTGCCGACAGGGTAGAAGCTTTCTTT.

V gene TRBV7-2 combines with J gene TRBJ2-3; tentative D call: TRBD1 (6 bases). This CDR3 region has 16 residues. With 4 bases removed from V and 2 bases from J, the gap between germline ends came to 16 bases. CDR1 is SGHTA, CDR2 FQGNSA, per germline. In DNA, the CDR3 is TGTGCCAGCAGCTCCAGGGGTTTTGGGGCCACAGATACGCAGTATTTT. Protein product: CASSSRGFGATDTQYF.

On this clone itself: Different DNA sequences within this sample yield the same CDR3. The chain employs TRBV30 and TRBJ2-7; 8 nucleotides agree with TRBD2. The CDR3 is made up of 14 amino acids. Germline V CDR1 and CDR2: GTSNPN, SVGIG (reference sequence). The ends lost 0 bases at V and 0 bases at J; junction bases unmatched: 1. CDR3 loop: CAWSVGGDSYEQYF. CDR3 nucleotides: TGTGCCTGGAGTGTCGGGGGGGACTCCTACGAGCAGTACTTC.

The chain employs TRBV5-1 and TRBJ2-7, with TRBD1 as a possible D gene (6 bases). The CDR3 totals 14 residues. V was clipped by 4 bases and J by 0 bases, with 11 bases between them. Germline loops: CDR1 SGHRS, CDR2 YFSETQ. The CDR3 here is CASSPSDSSYEQYF. The CDR3 coding sequence is TGCGCCAGCAGCCCCTCGGACAGCTCCTACGAGCAGTACTTC.

Regarding this clone: One junction end disagrees with the germline gene, perhaps due to a read error. V gene TRBV5-4 combines with J gene TRBJ1-1; D not certain. The V gene's germline CDR1 is SGHNT and CDR2 YYREEE (reference sequence). The CDR3 runs to 15 residues. CDR3 loop: CASNLRVEGNTEAFF. As DNA, the CDR3 is TGTGCCAGCAACTTGAGGGTCGAGGGCAACACTGAAGCTTTCTTT.

The CDR3 coding sequence is TGTGCCAGCAGCCAAAGCGGGACTCCAGAGACCCAGTACTTC. Protein: CASSQSGTPETQYF. V and J are TRBV7-9 and TRBJ2-5, with 7 bases lining up with TRBD2. V shed 5 bases, J shed 4 bases, and the junction held 7 bases outside the gene matches. Germline assignment: CDR1 SEHNR and CDR2 FQNEAQ (reference sequence). The CDR3 consists of 14 residues.

This chain connects TRBV25-1 to TRBJ2-2; D might be TRBD1 (6 bases). The germline V and J ends were trimmed by 5 bases and 3 bases, with 10 bases remaining between them. CDR1 and CDR2 (germline): MGHDK, SYGVNS. CDR3 length: 14 amino acids. The CDR3 DNA sequence: TGTGCCAGCAGTTTATCAGGGGACACCGGGGAGCTGTTTTTT. Translation gives CASSLSGDTGELFF. Using reference TRBV25-1 and TRBJ2-2 for the parts outside the CDR3, the full variable domain is EADIYQTPRYLVIGTGKKITLECSQTMGHDKMYWYQQDPGMELHLIHYSYGVNSTEKGDLSSESTVSRIRTEHFPLTLESARPSHTSQYLCASSLSGDTGELFFGEGSRLTVL.

J is TRBJ1-1 and V is TRBV28, with TRBD1 as a possible D gene (5 bases). The CDR3 extends over 15 amino acids. The V gene lost 5 bases and the J gene lost 1 base, with 14 bases spanning the gap. From germline, CDR1 is MDHEN and CDR2 SYDVKM. Here the CDR3 DNA reads TGTGCCAGCAGTGTCCCAAGTCAGGGGAACACTGAAGCTTTCTTT. Protein sequence: CASSVPSQGNTEAFF.

The genes are TRBV9 and TRBJ1-1, with 7 bases aligning to TRBD1. This CDR3 region has 13 residues. CDR1 SGDLS and CDR2 YYNGEE come from the germline V gene. V lost 4 bases and J lost 6; bases outside the gene matches: 6. CDR3 DNA sequence: TGTGCCAGCAGCTCAGGGGGGAGCGCTGAAGCTTTCTTT. It is translated as CASSSGGSAEAFF.